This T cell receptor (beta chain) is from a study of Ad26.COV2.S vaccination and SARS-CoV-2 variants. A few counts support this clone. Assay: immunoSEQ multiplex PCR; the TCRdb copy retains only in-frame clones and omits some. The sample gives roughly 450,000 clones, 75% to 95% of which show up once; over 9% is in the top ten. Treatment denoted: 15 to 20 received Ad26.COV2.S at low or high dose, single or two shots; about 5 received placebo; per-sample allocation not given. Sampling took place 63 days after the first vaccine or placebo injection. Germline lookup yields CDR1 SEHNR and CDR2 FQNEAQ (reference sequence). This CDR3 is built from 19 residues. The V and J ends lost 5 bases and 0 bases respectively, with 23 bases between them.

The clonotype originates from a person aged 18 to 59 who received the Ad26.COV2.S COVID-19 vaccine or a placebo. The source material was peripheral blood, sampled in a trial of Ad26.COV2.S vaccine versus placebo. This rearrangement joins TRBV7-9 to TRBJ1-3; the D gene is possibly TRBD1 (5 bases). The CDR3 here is CASSPGWGTSRSSGNTIYF. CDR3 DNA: TGTGCCAGCAGCCCCGGATGGGGGACTTCTCGGAGCTCTGGAAACACCATATATTTT. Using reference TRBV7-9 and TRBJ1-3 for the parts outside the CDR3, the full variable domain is DTGVSQNPRHKITKRGQNVTFRCDPISEHNRLYWYRQTLGQGPEFLTYFQNEAQLEKSRLLSDRFSAERPKGSFSTLEIQRTEQGDSAMYLCASSPGWGTSRSSGNTIYFGEGSWLTVV.